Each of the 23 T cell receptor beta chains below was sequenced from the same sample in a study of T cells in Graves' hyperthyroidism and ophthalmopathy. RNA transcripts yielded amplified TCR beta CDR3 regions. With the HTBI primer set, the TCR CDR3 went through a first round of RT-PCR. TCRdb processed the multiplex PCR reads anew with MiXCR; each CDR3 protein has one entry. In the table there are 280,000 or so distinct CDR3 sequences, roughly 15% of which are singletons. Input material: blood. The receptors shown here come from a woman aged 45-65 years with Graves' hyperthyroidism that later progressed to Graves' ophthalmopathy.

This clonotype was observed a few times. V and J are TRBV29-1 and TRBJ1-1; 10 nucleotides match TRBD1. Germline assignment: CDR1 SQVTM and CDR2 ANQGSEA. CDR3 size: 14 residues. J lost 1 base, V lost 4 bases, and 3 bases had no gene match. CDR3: CSVAGTGENTEAFF. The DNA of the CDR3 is TGCAGCGTTGCGGGGACAGGGGAGAACACTGAAGCTTTCTTT.

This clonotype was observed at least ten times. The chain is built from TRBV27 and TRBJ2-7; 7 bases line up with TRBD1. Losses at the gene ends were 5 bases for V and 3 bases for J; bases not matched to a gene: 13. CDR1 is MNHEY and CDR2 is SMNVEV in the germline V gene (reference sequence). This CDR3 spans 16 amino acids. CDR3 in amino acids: CASSRLPEQGFYEQYF. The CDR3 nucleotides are TGTGCCAGCAGTCGCTTACCGGAACAGGGGTTCTACGAGCAGTACTTC.

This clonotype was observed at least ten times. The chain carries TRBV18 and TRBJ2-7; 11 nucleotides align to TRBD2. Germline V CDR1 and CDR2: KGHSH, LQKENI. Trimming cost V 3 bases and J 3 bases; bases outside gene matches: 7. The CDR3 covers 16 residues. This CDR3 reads CASSPFSGRAGYEQYF. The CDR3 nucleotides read TGTGCCAGCTCACCGTTTAGCGGGAGGGCCGGCTACGAGCAGTACTTC.

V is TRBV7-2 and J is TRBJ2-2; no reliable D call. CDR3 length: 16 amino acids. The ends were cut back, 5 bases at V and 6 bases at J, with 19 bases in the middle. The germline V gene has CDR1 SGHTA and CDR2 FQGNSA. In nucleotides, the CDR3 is TGTGCCAGCAGCCCAACTCGGGCTAGGCCCCCCGGGGAGCTGTTTTTT. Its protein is CASSPTRARPPGELFF.

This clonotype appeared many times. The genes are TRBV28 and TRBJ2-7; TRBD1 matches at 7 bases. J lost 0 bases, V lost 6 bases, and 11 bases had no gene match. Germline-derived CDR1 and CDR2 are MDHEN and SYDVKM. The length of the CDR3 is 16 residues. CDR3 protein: CASSPRDRLLSYEQYF. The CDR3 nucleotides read TGTGCCAGCAGCCCGAGGGACAGATTACTCTCCTACGAGCAGTACTTC.

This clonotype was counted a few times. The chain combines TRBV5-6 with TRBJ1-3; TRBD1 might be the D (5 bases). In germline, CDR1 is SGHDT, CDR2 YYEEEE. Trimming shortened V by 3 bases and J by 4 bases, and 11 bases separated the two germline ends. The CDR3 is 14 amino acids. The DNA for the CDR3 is TGTGCCAGCAGCTGGGGGACGCTCGGAAACACCATATATTTT. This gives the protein CASSWGTLGNTIYF.

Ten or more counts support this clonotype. CDR3 loop: CASSLDLALAGARFLKEQYF. The DNA for the CDR3 is TGCGCCAGCAGCTTGGATTTGGCCTTAGCGGGAGCACGATTCTTGAAGGAGCAGTACTTC. This chain uses TRBV5-1 with TRBJ2-7; TRBD2 aligns across 9 bases. The CDR3 loop spans 20 amino acids. With V trimmed by 0 bases and J by 7 bases, 23 bases remained unmatched. The V gene's germline CDR1 is SGHRS and CDR2 YFSETQ.

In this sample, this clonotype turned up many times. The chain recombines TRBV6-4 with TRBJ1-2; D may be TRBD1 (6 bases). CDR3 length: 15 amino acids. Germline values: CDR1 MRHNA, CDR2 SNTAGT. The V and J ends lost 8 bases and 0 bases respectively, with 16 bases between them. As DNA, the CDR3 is TGTGCCAGCCTGGCCCTGGGACATCCTAACTATGGCTACACCTTC. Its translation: CASLALGHPNYGYTF.

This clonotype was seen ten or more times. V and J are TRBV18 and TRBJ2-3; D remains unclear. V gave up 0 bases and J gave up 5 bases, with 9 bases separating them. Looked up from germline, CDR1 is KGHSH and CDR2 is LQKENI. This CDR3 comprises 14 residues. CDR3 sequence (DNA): TGTGCCAGCTCACCACCCGCGTCGGGAGATACGCAGTATTTT. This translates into CASSPPASGDTQYF.

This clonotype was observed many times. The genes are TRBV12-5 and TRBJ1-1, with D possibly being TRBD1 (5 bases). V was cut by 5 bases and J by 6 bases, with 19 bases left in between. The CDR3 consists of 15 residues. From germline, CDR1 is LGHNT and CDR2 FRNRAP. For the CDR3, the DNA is TGTGCTAGTGGTCCCCCCTCGGCAGGGACGCCTGAAGCTTTCTTT. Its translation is CASGPPSAGTPEAFF.

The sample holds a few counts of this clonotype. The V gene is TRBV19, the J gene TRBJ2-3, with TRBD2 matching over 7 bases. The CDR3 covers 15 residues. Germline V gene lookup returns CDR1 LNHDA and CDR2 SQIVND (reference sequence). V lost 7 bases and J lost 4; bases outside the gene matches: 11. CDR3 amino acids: CASTPSLGGADTQYF. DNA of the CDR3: TGTGCCAGTACCCCCTCCCTGGGAGGGGCAGATACGCAGTATTTT.

Here the CDR3 DNA reads TGTGCCAGCAGGAGGGACGGGGAGGCAGCCCAGTACTTC. This translates into CASRRDGEAAQYF. The rearrangement uses TRBV2 and TRBJ2-5; TRBD2 might be the D (6 bases). Between the trimmed V and J ends, which lost 6 bases and 9 bases, there was a span of 17 bases. CDR1 is SNHLY, CDR2 FYNNEI, per germline. The CDR3 is made up of 13 amino acids.

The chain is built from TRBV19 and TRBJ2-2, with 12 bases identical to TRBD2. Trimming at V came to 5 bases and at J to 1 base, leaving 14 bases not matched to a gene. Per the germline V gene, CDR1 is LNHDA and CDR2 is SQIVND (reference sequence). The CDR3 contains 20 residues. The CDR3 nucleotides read TGTGCCAGTAGTCCTAGGACTAGCGGGACTTTCTTTGGGAACACCGGGGAGCTGTTTTTT. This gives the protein CASSPRTSGTFFGNTGELFF.

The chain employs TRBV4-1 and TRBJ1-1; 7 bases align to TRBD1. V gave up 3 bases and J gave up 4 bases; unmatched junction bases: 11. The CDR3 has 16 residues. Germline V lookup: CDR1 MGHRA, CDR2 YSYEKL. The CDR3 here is CASSQAPSRGGTEAFF. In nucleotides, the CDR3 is TGCGCCAGCAGCCAGGCCCCGAGCAGGGGGGGCACTGAAGCTTTCTTT.

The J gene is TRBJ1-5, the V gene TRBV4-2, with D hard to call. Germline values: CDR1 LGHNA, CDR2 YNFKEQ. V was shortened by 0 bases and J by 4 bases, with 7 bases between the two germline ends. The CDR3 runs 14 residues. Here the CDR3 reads CASSQESKNQPQHF. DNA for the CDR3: TGTGCCAGCAGCCAAGAATCCAAAAATCAGCCCCAGCATTTT.

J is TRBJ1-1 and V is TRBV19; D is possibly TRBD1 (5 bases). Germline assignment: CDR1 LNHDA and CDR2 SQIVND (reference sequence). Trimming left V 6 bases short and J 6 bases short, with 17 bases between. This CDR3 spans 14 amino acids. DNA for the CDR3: TGTGCCAGTAGAAATAGAAGGGGAATTCCTGAAGCTTTCTTT. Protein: CASRNRRGIPEAFF.

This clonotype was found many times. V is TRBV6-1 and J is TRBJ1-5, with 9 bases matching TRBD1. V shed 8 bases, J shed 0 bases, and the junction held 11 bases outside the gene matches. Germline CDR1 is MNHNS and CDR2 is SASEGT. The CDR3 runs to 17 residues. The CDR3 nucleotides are TGTGCCAGCGTTACAAGCGGACAGGGGAATAGCAATCAGCCCCAGCATTTT. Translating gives CASVTSGQGNSNQPQHF.

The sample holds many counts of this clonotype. The CDR3 nucleotides read TGTGCCAGCAGCCAAGCTGGGGGGGGCACTGAAGCTTTCTTT. Its protein product is CASSQAGGGTEAFF. V gene TRBV3-1 combines with J gene TRBJ1-1; possible D gene TRBD1, 5 bases. V gave up 1 base and J gave up 4 bases, with 10 bases separating them. Germline V gene lookup returns CDR1 LGHDT and CDR2 YNNKEL (reference sequence). This CDR3 spans 14 amino acids.

DNA of the CDR3: TGCGCCAGCAGCTCGGGACGGTCCCCCCAAGGCCAAGAGACCCAGTACTTC. This translates into CASSSGRSPQGQETQYF. V and J are TRBV5-1 and TRBJ2-5; D may be TRBD1 or TRBD2 (5 bases each). The CDR3 is 17 amino acids. Trimming left V 3 bases short and J 1 base short, with 19 bases between. Germline CDR1 reads SGHRS; CDR2 reads YFSETQ.

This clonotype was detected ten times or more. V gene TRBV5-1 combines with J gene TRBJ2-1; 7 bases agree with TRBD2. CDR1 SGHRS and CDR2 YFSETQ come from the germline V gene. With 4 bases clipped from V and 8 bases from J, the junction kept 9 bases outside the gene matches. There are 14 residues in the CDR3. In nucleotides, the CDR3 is TGCGCCAGCAGCGCCGGGGGAGGGTGGGATGAGCAGTTCTTC. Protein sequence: CASSAGGGWDEQFF.

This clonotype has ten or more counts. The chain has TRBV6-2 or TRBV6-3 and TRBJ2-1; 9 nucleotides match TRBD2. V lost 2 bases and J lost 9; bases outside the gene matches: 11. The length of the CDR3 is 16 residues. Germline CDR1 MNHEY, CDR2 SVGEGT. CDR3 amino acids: CASSYPRSGRRGEQFF. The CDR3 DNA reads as TGTGCCAGCAGTTACCCCCGTAGCGGGAGAAGGGGTGAGCAGTTCTTC.

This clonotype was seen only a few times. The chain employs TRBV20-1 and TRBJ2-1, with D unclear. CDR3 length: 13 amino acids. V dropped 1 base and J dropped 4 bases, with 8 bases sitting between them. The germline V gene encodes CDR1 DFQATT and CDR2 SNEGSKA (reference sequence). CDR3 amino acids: CSARVDGYNEQFF. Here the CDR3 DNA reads TGCAGTGCTAGAGTGGACGGATACAATGAGCAGTTCTTC.

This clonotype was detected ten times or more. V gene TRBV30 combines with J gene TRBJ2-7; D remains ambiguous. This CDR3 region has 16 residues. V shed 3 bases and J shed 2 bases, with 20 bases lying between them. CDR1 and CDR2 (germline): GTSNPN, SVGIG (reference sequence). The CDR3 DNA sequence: TGTGCCTGGAGACCAACTCAAGGGATGAGCGCCTACGAGCAGTACTTC. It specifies CAWRPTQGMSAYEQYF.